The next 5 T cell receptor beta chains were all read from a single sample in a study of blood T cells in healthy people across ages. The second PCR ran roughly 6 to 11 cycles with a sample-barcoded 5' primer and J-beta primers. Each CDR3 protein gets one entry after TCRdb re-called the 5' RACE reads with MiXCR. The table records hundreds of thousands of distinct CDR3 sequences, about 61% of them present only once. Source material: blood. The receptors here all came from a man aged 35-49 years in good health.

The CDR3 sequence: CASTKGLESHEQYF. CDR3 DNA: TGTGCCAGCACCAAGGGACTAGAGAGTCACGAGCAGTACTTC. The J gene is TRBJ2-7, the V gene TRBV7-6; 8 bases are a match to TRBD2. The CDR3 is 14 amino acids. Per germline, CDR1 SGHVS and CDR2 FNYEAQ. After removal of 7 bases from V and 5 bases from J, the junction contained 10 bases not matched to a gene. The variable domain in full, with the rest retrieved from reference TRBV7-6 and TRBJ2-7, is GAGVSQSPRYKVTKRGQDVALRCDPISGHVSLYWYRQALGQGPEFLTYFNYEAQQDKSGLPNDRFSAERPEGSISTLTIQRTEQRDSAMYRCASTKGLESHEQYFGPGTRLTVT.

This clonotype was picked up a small number of times. The rearrangement joins TRBV3-1 to TRBJ2-4, with D tentatively TRBD1 (5 bases). CDR3 length equals 17 residues. V lost 1 base, J lost 0 bases, and 13 bases lay in between. Germline V lookup: CDR1 LGHDT, CDR2 YNNKEL (reference sequence). The CDR3 reads CASSQGRGALAKNIQYF. CDR3 sequence (DNA): TGTGCCAGCAGCCAAGGTCGTGGGGCCCTAGCCAAAAACATTCAGTACTTC. Looking up the rest from reference TRBV3-1 and TRBJ2-4 gives the full variable domain: DTAVSQTPKYLVTQMGNDKSIKCEQNLGHDTMYWYKQDSKKFLKIMFSYNNKELIINETVPNRFSPKSPDKAHLNLHINSLELGDSAVYFCASSQGRGALAKNIQYFGAGTRLSVL.

The genes are TRBV7-2 and TRBJ2-4; D unresolved. Germline-derived CDR1 and CDR2 are SGHTA and FQGNSA. V was clipped by 3 bases and J by 4 bases, with 13 bases between them. The CDR3 spans 15 residues. Here the CDR3 reads CASSFLLDGKNIQYF. The CDR3 DNA is TGTGCCAGCAGCTTTCTTCTAGATGGAAAAAACATTCAGTACTTC.

This clonotype was seen more than once but under ten times. This chain uses TRBV7-9 with TRBJ2-7, with 9 bases lining up with TRBD2. The junction had 11 bases not matched to a gene; V was cut back by 4 bases and J by 4 bases. The CDR3 totals 16 residues. Germline V gene sequence: CDR1 SEHNR, CDR2 FQNEAQ (reference sequence). The CDR3 DNA reads TGTGCCAGCAGCTCCTCTTCCCGGGCGGGAGGGTACGAGCAGTACTTC. Protein: CASSSSSRAGGYEQYF.

V is TRBV10-2 and J is TRBJ2-1, with a possible D match to TRBD1 (5 bases). The J call may be incorrect, as the DNA end agrees better with TRBJ2-7. The CDR3 is 13 residues long. Germline V gene data show CDR1 as WSHSY and CDR2 as SAAADI. CDR3 amino acids: CASSNRPDNEQYF. CDR3 in DNA: TGCGCCAGCTCCAATCGGCCGGACAATGAGCAGTACTTC.